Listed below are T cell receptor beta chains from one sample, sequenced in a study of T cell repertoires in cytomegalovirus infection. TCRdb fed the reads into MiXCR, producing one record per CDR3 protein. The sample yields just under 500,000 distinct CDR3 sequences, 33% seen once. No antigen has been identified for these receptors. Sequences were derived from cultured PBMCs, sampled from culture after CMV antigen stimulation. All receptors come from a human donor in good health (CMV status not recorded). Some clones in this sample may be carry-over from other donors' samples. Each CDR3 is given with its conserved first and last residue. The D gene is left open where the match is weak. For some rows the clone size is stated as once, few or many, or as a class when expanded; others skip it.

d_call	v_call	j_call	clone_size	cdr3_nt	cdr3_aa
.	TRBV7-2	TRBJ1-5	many	TGTGCCAGCAGCTTGTTGCAGGGAAACAATCAGCCCCAGCATTTT	CASSLLQGNNQPQHF
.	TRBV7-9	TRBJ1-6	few	TGTGCCAGCAGCTTCATCCAGGGTAGCTCACCCCTCCACTTT	CASSFIQGSSPLHF
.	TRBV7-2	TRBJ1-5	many	TGTGCCAGCAGCTCACAGTCGGGTAGCAATCAGCCCCAGCATTTT	CASSSQSGSNQPQHF
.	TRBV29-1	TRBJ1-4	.	TGCAGCGTTGGTTCTCCGGGGAATGAAAAACTGTTTTTT	CSVGSPGNEKLFF
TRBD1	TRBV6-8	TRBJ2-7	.	TGTGCCAGCACCTCAGACAGGGTCGCGGCCAAGACCTACGAGCAGTACTTC	CASTSDRVAAKTYEQYF
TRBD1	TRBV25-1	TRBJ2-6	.	TGTGCCAGCAGCGGAGGGACAGGGGGAAGCTCTGGGGCCAACGTCCTGACTTTC	CASSGGTGGSSGANVLTF
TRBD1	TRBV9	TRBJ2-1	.	TGTGCCAGCAGCGTAGTGGTGACAGGGATCTACAATGAGCAGTTCTTC	CASSVVVTGIYNEQFF
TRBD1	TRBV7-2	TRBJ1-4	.	TGTGCCAGCAGATTCGGACAGGGGGCGGGAAAACTGTTTTTT	CASRFGQGAGKLFF
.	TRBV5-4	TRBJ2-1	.	TGTGCCAGCAGCCCGACAGGTTTGGGCCGCAATGAGCAGTTCTTC	CASSPTGLGRNEQFF
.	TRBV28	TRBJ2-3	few	TGTGCCAGCACCTCTTACGGACAGTTCACAGATACGCAGTATTTT	CASTSYGQFTDTQYF
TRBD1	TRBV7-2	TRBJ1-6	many	TGTGCCAGCAGCCCAATTGACAGGGGGCGTTCACCCCTCCACTTT	CASSPIDRGRSPLHF
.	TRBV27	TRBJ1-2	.	TGTGCCAGCAGTTTATTCCAGGGGAGCTCTGGCTACACCTTC	CASSLFQGSSGYTF
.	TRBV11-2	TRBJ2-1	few	TGTGCCAGCAGACCCCTCGCAGTCTACAATGAGCAGTTCTTC	CASRPLAVYNEQFF
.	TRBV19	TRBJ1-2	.	TGTGCCAGTAAGCGGAACCCGCCTCTAGGATATGGCTACACCTTC	CASKRNPPLGYGYTF
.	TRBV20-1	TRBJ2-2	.	TGCAGTGCCATGAATAGGAACACCGGGGAGCTGTTTTTT	CSAMNRNTGELFF
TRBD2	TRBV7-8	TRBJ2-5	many	TGTGCCAGCAGCTCTTTTAGCGGGAGGGCAGAGACCCAGTACTTC	CASSSFSGRAETQYF
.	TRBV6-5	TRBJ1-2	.	TGTGCCAGCAGTTACGACGGGACCGGCGTCTATGGCTACACCTTC	CASSYDGTGVYGYTF
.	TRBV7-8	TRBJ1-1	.	TGTGCCAGCAGCCCTCGCGGACAGACTGAAGCTTTCTTT	CASSPRGQTEAFF
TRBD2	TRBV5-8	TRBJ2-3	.	TGTGCCAGCAGCTTGGTTAGCGGGATGGGCACAGATACGCAGTATTTT	CASSLVSGMGTDTQYF
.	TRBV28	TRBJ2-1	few	TGTGCCAGCACCCCACCGGGACGGCCGAATGAGCAGTTCTTC	CASTPPGRPNEQFF
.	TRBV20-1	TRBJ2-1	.	TGCAGTGCTTTGCATGCGGCTAATGAGCAGTTCTTC	CSALHAANEQFF
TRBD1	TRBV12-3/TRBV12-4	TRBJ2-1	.	TGTGCCAGCAGACTCGGACAGGGGGGCAATGAGCAGTTCTTC	CASRLGQGGNEQFF
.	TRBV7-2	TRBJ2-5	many	TGTGCCAGCAGCCCCACGGTGGGGGGGCCCCCGTCCGAGACCCAGTACTTC	CASSPTVGGPPSETQYF
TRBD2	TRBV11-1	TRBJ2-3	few	TGTGCCAGCAGCTTAGGGATACTAGCGCTCACAGATACGCAGTATTTT	CASSLGILALTDTQYF
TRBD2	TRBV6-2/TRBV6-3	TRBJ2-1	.	TGTGCCAGCAGGCCACCGGGACTAGCGGGAGGCCGAATGTTCTTC	CASRPPGLAGGRMFF
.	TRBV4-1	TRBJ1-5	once	TGCGCCAGCAGCCCCCGGGACACATATAGCAATCAGCCCCAGCATTTT	CASSPRDTYSNQPQHF
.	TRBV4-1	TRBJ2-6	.	TGCGCCAGCAGCAAGGGAACTGGGGCCAACGTCCTGACTTTC	CASSKGTGANVLTF
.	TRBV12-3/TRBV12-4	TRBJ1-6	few	TGTGCCAGCAGCCCCTCCGGGGCCCATATTTCACCCCTCCACTTT	CASSPSGAHISPLHF
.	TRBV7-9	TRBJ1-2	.	TGTGCCAGCAGCCCCGTGGGTTTCGGCTTCGGGCCATTCTATGGCTACACCTTC	CASSPVGFGFGPFYGYTF
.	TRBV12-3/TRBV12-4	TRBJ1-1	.	TGTGCCAGCAGTTTCGCAAGGAAAGTAGTGGCTTTCTTT	CASSFARKVVAFF
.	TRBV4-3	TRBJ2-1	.	TGCGCCAGCAGCCAAGAGACATATCCCAGCTCCTACAATGAGCAGTTCTTC	CASSQETYPSSYNEQFF
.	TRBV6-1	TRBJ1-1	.	TGTGCCAGCAGTCGGGGGCGTTCGGACACTGAAGCTTTCTTT	CASSRGRSDTEAFF
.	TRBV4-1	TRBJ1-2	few	TGCGCCAGCAGCCAAGTCCTTGCAGGGGCTAGGGATTCAGGTGGCTACACCTTC	CASSQVLAGARDSGGYTF
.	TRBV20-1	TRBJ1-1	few	TGCAGTGCTAGTACGGAGAACACTGAAGCTTTCTTT	CSASTENTEAFF
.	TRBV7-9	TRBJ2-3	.	TGTGCCAGCAGGCAGCCGGAAGGGCCTTGGACAGATACGCAGTATTTT	CASRQPEGPWTDTQYF
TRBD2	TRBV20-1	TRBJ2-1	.	TGCAGTGCTAGTGGTCTAGCGGGAGTGAGCTCCTACAATGAGCAGTTCTTC	CSASGLAGVSSYNEQFF
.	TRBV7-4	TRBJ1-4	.	TGTGCCAGCAGCGACGGGACAACAACTAATGAAAAACTGTTTTTT	CASSDGTTTNEKLFF
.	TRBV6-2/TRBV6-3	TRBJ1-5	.	TGTGCCAGCAGTTACCCCGGGACCGGAAAACATTTT	CASSYPGTGKHF
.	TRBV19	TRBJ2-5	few	TGTGCCAGTAGTATAGGCTCGGGGATCCAAGAGACCCAGTACTTC	CASSIGSGIQETQYF
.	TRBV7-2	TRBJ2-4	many	TGTGCCAGCAGCTTAGAGTTTGGGGCGCAAAACATTCAGTACTTC	CASSLEFGAQNIQYF
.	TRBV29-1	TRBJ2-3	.	TGCAGCGTTGAACAAGATACGCAGTATTTT	CSVEQDTQYF
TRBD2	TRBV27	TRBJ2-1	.	TGTGCCAGCAGTTTCTCGACTAGCGGGAGGGATGAGCAGTTCTTC	CASSFSTSGRDEQFF
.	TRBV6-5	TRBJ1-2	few	TGTGCCAGCAGTTACCGCAATTCGCCCCTATTGTCTGGCTACACCTTC	CASSYRNSPLLSGYTF
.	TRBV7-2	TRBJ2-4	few	TGTGCCAGCAGCAGCAGGGGTTCGGGGGCCAAAAACATTCAGTACTTC	CASSSRGSGAKNIQYF
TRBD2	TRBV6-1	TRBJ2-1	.	TGTGCCACCAACCCACTAGCGGGACATGAGCAGTTCTTC	CATNPLAGHEQFF
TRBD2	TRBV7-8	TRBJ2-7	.	TGTGCCAGCAGCCTAAGAGATGGGACTAGCGGCACCTACGAGCAGTACTTC	CASSLRDGTSGTYEQYF
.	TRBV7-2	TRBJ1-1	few	TGTGCCAGCAGCTCCCCAAGGACAAGGAACACTGAAGCTTTCTTT	CASSSPRTRNTEAFF
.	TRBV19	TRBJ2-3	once	TGTGCCAGTAGTATCTCCGGGAGTCGGGCAGATACGCAGTATTTT	CASSISGSRADTQYF
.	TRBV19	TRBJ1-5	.	TGTGCCAGTAGGAATCCAGGGAGGATAGACCAGCCCCAGCATTTT	CASRNPGRIDQPQHF
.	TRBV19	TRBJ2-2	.	TGTGCCAGTACCCCCCAGGGGCCCGGGGAGCTGTTTTTT	CASTPQGPGELFF
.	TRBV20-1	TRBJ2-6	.	TGCAGTGCTCTTAGGGGGGGGTTCACCCTCTCTGGGGCCAACGTCCTGACTTTC	CSALRGGFTLSGANVLTF
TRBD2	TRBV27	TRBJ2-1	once	TGTGCCAGCAGTCCCCATGGGACTAGCGGTTACAATGAGCAGTTCTTC	CASSPHGTSGYNEQFF
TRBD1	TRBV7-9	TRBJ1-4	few	TGTGCCAGCAGCCCGACTTGGCGGACAGGGCGTGAAAAACTGTTTTTT	CASSPTWRTGREKLFF
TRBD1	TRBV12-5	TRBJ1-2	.	TGTGCTAGTGATTTACAGGGGACGAGTCGGGGCTACACCTTC	CASDLQGTSRGYTF
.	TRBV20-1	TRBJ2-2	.	TGCAGTGCTAGAGATAGTGGGAATCCCGGGGAGCTGTTTTTT	CSARDSGNPGELFF